A selection of T cell receptor beta chains follows, all from one sample in a study of TIL therapy for anti-PD-1-resistant metastatic lung cancer. Here immunoSEQ multiplex PCR was the method, and the copy in TCRdb shows in-frame clones only, minus some. The sample includes under 55,000 clones, roughly 85% of them seen just once. Sample: blood, taken at baseline. These receptors came from a woman aged 30 to 85 with non-small cell lung cancer. The CDR3 runs from the conserved cysteine through the conserved F or W. The order of the fields is V gene, D gene, J gene, clone size, CDR3 length, CDR3 DNA, CDR3 protein. The D gene is left open where the match is weak. Some rows have no size entry. The others give once, few or many, or a class for an expanded clone.

v_gene: TRBV9; d_gene: NA; j_gene: TRBJ1-6; abundance: NA; len: 16; CDR3nt: TGTGCCAGCAGCGAGGGGCGTGGGGGCCCTAATTCACCCCTCCACTTT; CDR3aa: CASSEGRGGPNSPLHF
v_gene: TRBV6-5; d_gene: TRBD1; j_gene: TRBJ1-3; abundance: NA; len: 15; CDR3nt: TGTGCCAGCAGTTCCACAGGGGTAGGAGGAAACACCATATATTTT; CDR3aa: CASSSTGVGGNTIYF
v_gene: TRBV7-9; d_gene: TRBD1; j_gene: TRBJ1-2; abundance: NA; len: 17; CDR3nt: TGTGCCAGCAGCCGAGACAGCAGGGGGAGGTTTAAAGATGGCTACACCTTC; CDR3aa: CASSRDSRGRFKDGYTF
v_gene: TRBV4-1; d_gene: TRBD2; j_gene: TRBJ2-5; abundance: NA; len: 17; CDR3nt: TGCGCCAGCAGCCAAGCCCCCGGGCGGGAGAGGGGAGAGACCCAGTACTTC; CDR3aa: CASSQAPGRERGETQYF
v_gene: TRBV5-1; d_gene: NA; j_gene: TRBJ2-7; abundance: NA; len: 15; CDR3nt: TGCGCCAGCAGCGCACAGGGACTAAGCTCCTACGAGCAGTACTTC; CDR3aa: CASSAQGLSSYEQYF
v_gene: TRBV5-4; d_gene: TRBD2; j_gene: TRBJ2-4; abundance: once; len: 17; CDR3nt: TGTGCCAGCAGCATAGATATAGCGGGAAACCTAGGAAACATTCAGTACTTC; CDR3aa: CASSIDIAGNLGNIQYF
v_gene: TRBV7-9; d_gene: TRBD2; j_gene: TRBJ2-2; abundance: NA; len: 16; CDR3nt: TGTGCCAGCAGCCACCGGACTAGCGGACCCACCGGGGAGCTGTTTTTT; CDR3aa: CASSHRTSGPTGELFF
v_gene: TRBV6-5; d_gene: NA; j_gene: TRBJ2-7; abundance: NA; len: 14; CDR3nt: TGTGCCAGCAGGGACGGACTGGGTCCTGGGGAGCAGTACTTC; CDR3aa: CASRDGLGPGEQYF
v_gene: TRBV9; d_gene: NA; j_gene: TRBJ1-4; abundance: NA; len: 14; CDR3nt: TGTGCCAGCAGCGTTGGGACAAATAATGAAAAACTGTTTTTT; CDR3aa: CASSVGTNNEKLFF
v_gene: TRBV2; d_gene: NA; j_gene: TRBJ1-1; abundance: few; len: 13; CDR3nt: TGTGCCAGCAGTGAAAGCGGGGTGGGTGAAGCTTTCTTT; CDR3aa: CASSESGVGEAFF
v_gene: TRBV7-8; d_gene: TRBD1; j_gene: TRBJ1-1; abundance: NA; len: 18; CDR3nt: TGTGCCAGCAGCAACGAGCGATTTAAGGGGACAGGCACCACTGAAGCTTTCTTT; CDR3aa: CASSNERFKGTGTTEAFF
v_gene: TRBV10-3; d_gene: TRBD1; j_gene: TRBJ1-2; abundance: NA; len: 13; CDR3nt: TGTGCCATCAGTGACGGACAGGACTATGGCTACACCTTC; CDR3aa: CAISDGQDYGYTF
v_gene: TRBV5-4; d_gene: NA; j_gene: TRBJ2-4; abundance: few; len: 13; CDR3nt: TGTGCCAGCAGCTCGGGACCCCAGGACATTCAGTACTTC; CDR3aa: CASSSGPQDIQYF
v_gene: TRBV27; d_gene: NA; j_gene: TRBJ2-7; abundance: NA; len: 14; CDR3nt: TGTGCCAGCAGTGCCGGGGACGGTCCCTACGAGCAGTACTTC; CDR3aa: CASSAGDGPYEQYF
v_gene: TRBV4-1; d_gene: NA; j_gene: TRBJ2-7; abundance: NA; len: 15; CDR3nt: TGCGCCAGCAGCCAAAAGTGGTTTGGGAGCTACGAGCAGTACTTC; CDR3aa: CASSQKWFGSYEQYF
v_gene: TRBV11-3; d_gene: TRBD1; j_gene: TRBJ2-5; abundance: NA; len: 17; CDR3nt: TGTGCCAGCAGCCCCGGCGGACAGGGTTTCCCTCAAGAGACCCAGTACTTC; CDR3aa: CASSPGGQGFPQETQYF
v_gene: TRBV27; d_gene: TRBD1; j_gene: TRBJ1-5; abundance: NA; len: 13; CDR3nt: TGTGCCAGCAGTACACAGGGGCGGCAGCCCCAGCATTTT; CDR3aa: CASSTQGRQPQHF
v_gene: TRBV5-6; d_gene: NA; j_gene: TRBJ2-5; abundance: NA; len: 14; CDR3nt: TGTGCCAGCAGCTTGGCCGGAGGGGGAGAGACCCAGTACTTC; CDR3aa: CASSLAGGGETQYF
v_gene: TRBV18; d_gene: NA; j_gene: TRBJ1-3; abundance: NA; len: 15; CDR3nt: TGTGCCAGCTCACCGTCGGGAGTACCTGGAAACACCATATATTTT; CDR3aa: CASSPSGVPGNTIYF
v_gene: TRBV6-4; d_gene: NA; j_gene: TRBJ2-2; abundance: NA; len: 15; CDR3nt: TGTGCCAGCAGTGCTTCGACTACTCACACCGGGGAGCTGTTTTTT; CDR3aa: CASSASTTHTGELFF
v_gene: TRBV15; d_gene: NA; j_gene: TRBJ1-2; abundance: NA; len: 14; CDR3nt: TGTGCCACCAGCAGGAATACAGGATTATATGGCTACACCTTC; CDR3aa: CATSRNTGLYGYTF
v_gene: TRBV5-4; d_gene: TRBD1; j_gene: TRBJ1-1; abundance: NA; len: 11; CDR3nt: TGTGCCAGCACCATAGCAGGGGGCGCTTTCTTT; CDR3aa: CASTIAGGAFF
v_gene: TRBV10-2; d_gene: NA; j_gene: TRBJ1-1; abundance: NA; len: 13; CDR3nt: TGCGCCACCGGGGATGGAGGGAACACTGAAGCTTTCTTT; CDR3aa: CATGDGGNTEAFF
v_gene: TRBV28; d_gene: NA; j_gene: TRBJ1-5; abundance: NA; len: 15; CDR3nt: TGTGCCAGCAGTTTATTAGGTCAGACCAATCAGCCCCAGCATTTT; CDR3aa: CASSLLGQTNQPQHF
v_gene: TRBV29-1; d_gene: TRBD2; j_gene: TRBJ2-7; abundance: NA; len: 16; CDR3nt: TGCAGCGTTTTAGGAGTTCTAGCGGGAGACGCTTACGAGCAGTACTTC; CDR3aa: CSVLGVLAGDAYEQYF
v_gene: TRBV2; d_gene: TRBD2; j_gene: TRBJ2-2; abundance: few; len: 18; CDR3nt: TGTGCCAGCAGAGAGGGACTAAGGGGCAGAGAGAACACCGGGGAGCTGTTTTTT; CDR3aa: CASREGLRGRENTGELFF
v_gene: TRBV6-5; d_gene: NA; j_gene: TRBJ1-1; abundance: NA; len: 16; CDR3nt: TGTGCCAGCAGTTACGGAAGAGGGCAGATGAACACTGAAGCTTTCTTT; CDR3aa: CASSYGRGQMNTEAFF
v_gene: TRBV7-9; d_gene: NA; j_gene: TRBJ1-1; abundance: NA; len: 13; CDR3nt: TGTGCCAGCAGCTTAGGAGAGAACACTGAAGCTTTCTTT; CDR3aa: CASSLGENTEAFF
v_gene: TRBV11-2; d_gene: TRBD1; j_gene: TRBJ1-2; abundance: NA; len: 14; CDR3nt: TGTGCCAGCAGCCCGCTGCAGGGGGCAGGTGGCTACACCTTC; CDR3aa: CASSPLQGAGGYTF
v_gene: TRBV19; d_gene: NA; j_gene: TRBJ1-1; abundance: NA; len: 14; CDR3nt: TGTGCCAGTAGTATTACAGGTAGAGACACTGAAGCTTTCTTT; CDR3aa: CASSITGRDTEAFF
v_gene: TRBV4-2; d_gene: NA; j_gene: TRBJ2-7; abundance: NA; len: 16; CDR3nt: TGTGCCAGCAGCCAAGGGGGGGCTAGCGGAACCTACGAGCAGTACTTC; CDR3aa: CASSQGGASGTYEQYF
v_gene: TRBV9; d_gene: TRBD2; j_gene: TRBJ2-1; abundance: NA; len: 16; CDR3nt: TGTGCCAGCAGCGCACTAGGGACTAGCGGGGGAGGTGAGCAGTTCTTC; CDR3aa: CASSALGTSGGGEQFF
v_gene: TRBV18; d_gene: TRBD2; j_gene: TRBJ2-1; abundance: NA; len: 16; CDR3nt: TGTGCCAGCTCTCTCGTAGCGGGGGGTTCCTACAATGAGCAGTTCTTC; CDR3aa: CASSLVAGGSYNEQFF
v_gene: TRBV5-1; d_gene: NA; j_gene: TRBJ2-1; abundance: NA; len: 15; CDR3nt: TGCGCCAGCAGCCCCCAGGGGTCCTCCTACAATGAGCAGTTCTTC; CDR3aa: CASSPQGSSYNEQFF
v_gene: TRBV21-1; d_gene: NA; j_gene: TRBJ1-5; abundance: NA; len: 18; CDR3nt: TGTGCCAGCAGCATCAGACAGGGGGCCCTAAGGAGCAATCAGCCCCAGCATTTT; CDR3aa: CASSIRQGALRSNQPQHF
v_gene: TRBV28; d_gene: TRBD1; j_gene: TRBJ1-6; abundance: NA; len: 16; CDR3nt: TGTGCCAGCACCAAGGACAGGCGCCCCTCTAATTCACCCCTCCACTTT; CDR3aa: CASTKDRRPSNSPLHF
v_gene: TRBV11-3; d_gene: NA; j_gene: TRBJ1-4; abundance: once; len: 15; CDR3nt: TGTGCCAGCAGCTTAGCGTTAGGATCGGGTGAAAAACTGTTTTTT; CDR3aa: CASSLALGSGEKLFF
v_gene: TRBV19; d_gene: NA; j_gene: TRBJ1-5; abundance: NA; len: 12; CDR3nt: TGTGCCAGTAAGTGGAGGGGTCAGCCCCAGCATTTT; CDR3aa: CASKWRGQPQHF
v_gene: TRBV28; d_gene: TRBD1; j_gene: TRBJ1-5; abundance: NA; len: 17; CDR3nt: TGTGCCAGCAGTTTAAATCCAGGGGGCGAATTTAATCAGCCCCAGCATTTT; CDR3aa: CASSLNPGGEFNQPQHF
v_gene: TRBV6-1; d_gene: NA; j_gene: TRBJ2-6; abundance: NA; len: 19; CDR3nt: TGTGCCAGCAGTGAAGGTGGAGTATTAAGCGGGCCTGGGGCCAACGTCCTGACTTTC; CDR3aa: CASSEGGVLSGPGANVLTF
v_gene: TRBV5-1; d_gene: TRBD1; j_gene: TRBJ2-7; abundance: NA; len: 15; CDR3nt: TGCGCCAGCAGCTCATCCGGGACAGGGCAATACGAGCAGTACTTC; CDR3aa: CASSSSGTGQYEQYF
v_gene: TRBV7-3; d_gene: TRBD2; j_gene: TRBJ2-1; abundance: NA; len: 13; CDR3nt: TGTGCCAGCAGCTCCGGGACTAGGCAGGAGCAGTTCTTC; CDR3aa: CASSSGTRQEQFF
v_gene: TRBV10-3; d_gene: NA; j_gene: TRBJ1-2; abundance: NA; len: 14; CDR3nt: TGTGCCATCAGGCGCGACAGGAGCTCCAATGGCTACACCTTC; CDR3aa: CAIRRDRSSNGYTF
v_gene: TRBV5-1; d_gene: NA; j_gene: TRBJ2-6; abundance: NA; len: 15; CDR3nt: TGCGCCAGCAGCGCCGTAGACCGGGGGGCCAACGTCCTGACTTTC; CDR3aa: CASSAVDRGANVLTF
v_gene: TRBV7-8; d_gene: TRBD2; j_gene: TRBJ2-2; abundance: NA; len: 17; CDR3nt: TGTGCCAGCAGCTCATCCGGGACTAGCGGGTTCACAGGGGAGCTGTTTTTT; CDR3aa: CASSSSGTSGFTGELFF
v_gene: TRBV11-2; d_gene: TRBD1; j_gene: TRBJ1-2; abundance: NA; len: 16; CDR3nt: TGTGCCAGCAGCACATCCCTCACCACAGGGGCCGATGGCTACACCTTC; CDR3aa: CASSTSLTTGADGYTF
v_gene: TRBV5-1; d_gene: TRBD1; j_gene: TRBJ2-2; abundance: NA; len: 15; CDR3nt: TGCGCCAGCAGCTTTACAGGGGTGGACACCGGGGAGCTGTTTTTT; CDR3aa: CASSFTGVDTGELFF
v_gene: TRBV6-1; d_gene: NA; j_gene: TRBJ1-2; abundance: NA; len: 14; CDR3nt: TGTGCCAGCCTGATAGACGGAGCTAACTATGGCTACACCTTC; CDR3aa: CASLIDGANYGYTF
v_gene: TRBV11-3; d_gene: NA; j_gene: TRBJ1-6; abundance: NA; len: 14; CDR3nt: TGTGCCAGCAGCTTAGATTCGGGGGGTTCACCCCTCCACTTT; CDR3aa: CASSLDSGGSPLHF